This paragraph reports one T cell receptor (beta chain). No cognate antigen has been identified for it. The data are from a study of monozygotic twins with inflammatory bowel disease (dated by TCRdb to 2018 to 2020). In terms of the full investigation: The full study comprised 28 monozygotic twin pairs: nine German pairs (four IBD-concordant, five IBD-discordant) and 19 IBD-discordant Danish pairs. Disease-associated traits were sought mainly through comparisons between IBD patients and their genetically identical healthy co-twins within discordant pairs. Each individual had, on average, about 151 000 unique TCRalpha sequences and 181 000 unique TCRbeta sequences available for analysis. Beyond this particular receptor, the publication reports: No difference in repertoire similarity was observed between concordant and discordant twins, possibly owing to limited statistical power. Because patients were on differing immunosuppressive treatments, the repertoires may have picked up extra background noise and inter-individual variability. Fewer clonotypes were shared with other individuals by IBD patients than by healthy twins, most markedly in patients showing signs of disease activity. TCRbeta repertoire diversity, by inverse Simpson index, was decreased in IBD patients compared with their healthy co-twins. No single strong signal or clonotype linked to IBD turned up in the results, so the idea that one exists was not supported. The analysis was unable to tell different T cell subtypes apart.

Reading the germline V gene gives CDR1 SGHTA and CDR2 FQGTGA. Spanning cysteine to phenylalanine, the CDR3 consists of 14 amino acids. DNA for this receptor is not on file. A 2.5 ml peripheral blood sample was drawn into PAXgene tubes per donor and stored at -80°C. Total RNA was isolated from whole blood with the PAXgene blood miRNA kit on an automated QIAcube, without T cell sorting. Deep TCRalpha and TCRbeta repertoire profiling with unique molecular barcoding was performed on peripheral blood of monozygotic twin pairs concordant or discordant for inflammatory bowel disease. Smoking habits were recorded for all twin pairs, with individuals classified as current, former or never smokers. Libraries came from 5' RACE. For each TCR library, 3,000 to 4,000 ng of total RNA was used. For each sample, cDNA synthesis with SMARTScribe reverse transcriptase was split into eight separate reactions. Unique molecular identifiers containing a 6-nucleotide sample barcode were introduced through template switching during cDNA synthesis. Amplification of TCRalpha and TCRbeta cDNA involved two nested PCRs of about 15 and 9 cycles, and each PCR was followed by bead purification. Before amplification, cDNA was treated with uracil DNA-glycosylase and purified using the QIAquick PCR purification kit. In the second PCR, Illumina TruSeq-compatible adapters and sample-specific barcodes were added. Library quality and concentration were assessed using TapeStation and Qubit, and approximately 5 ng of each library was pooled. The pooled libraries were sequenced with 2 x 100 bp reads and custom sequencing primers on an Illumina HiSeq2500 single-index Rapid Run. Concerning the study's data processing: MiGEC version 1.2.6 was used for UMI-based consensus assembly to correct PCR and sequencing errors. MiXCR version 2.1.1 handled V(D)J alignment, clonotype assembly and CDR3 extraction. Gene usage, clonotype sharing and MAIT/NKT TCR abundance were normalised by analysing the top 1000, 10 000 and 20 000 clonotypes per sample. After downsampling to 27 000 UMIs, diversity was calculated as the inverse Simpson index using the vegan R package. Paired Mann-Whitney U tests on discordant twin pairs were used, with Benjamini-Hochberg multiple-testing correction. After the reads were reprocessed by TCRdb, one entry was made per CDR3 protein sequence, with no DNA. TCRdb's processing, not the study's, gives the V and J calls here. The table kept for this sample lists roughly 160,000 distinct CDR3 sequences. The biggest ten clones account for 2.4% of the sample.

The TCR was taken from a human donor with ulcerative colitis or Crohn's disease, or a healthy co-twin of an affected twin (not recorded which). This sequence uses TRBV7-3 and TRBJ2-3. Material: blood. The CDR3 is CASSPLPIPDTQYF.